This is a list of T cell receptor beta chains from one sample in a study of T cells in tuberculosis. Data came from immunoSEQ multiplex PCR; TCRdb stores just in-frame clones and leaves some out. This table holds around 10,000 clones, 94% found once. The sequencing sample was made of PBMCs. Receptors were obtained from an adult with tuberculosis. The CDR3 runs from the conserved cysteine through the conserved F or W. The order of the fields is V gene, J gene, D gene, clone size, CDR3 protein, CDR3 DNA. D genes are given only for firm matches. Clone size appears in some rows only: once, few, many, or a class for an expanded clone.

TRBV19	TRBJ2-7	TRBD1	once	CASSIYGQGPYEQYF	TGTGCCAGTAGTATATATGGACAGGGGCCCTACGAGCAGTACTTC
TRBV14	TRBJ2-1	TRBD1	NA	CASSQSGGLDEQFF	TGTGCCAGCAGCCAGTCAGGGGGATTGGATGAGCAGTTCTTC
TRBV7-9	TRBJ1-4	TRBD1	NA	CASSHLGTGAEGEKLFF	TGTGCCAGCAGCCATCTCGGGACAGGGGCCGAGGGGGAAAAACTGTTTTTT
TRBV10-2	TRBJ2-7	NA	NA	CASSVNRATDEQYF	TGCGCCAGCAGTGTTAACAGGGCTACGGACGAGCAGTACTTC
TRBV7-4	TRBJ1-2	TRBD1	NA	CASSPLPRQGICGYTF	TGTGCCAGCAGCCCTTTACCCCGACAGGGGATCTGTGGCTACACCTTC
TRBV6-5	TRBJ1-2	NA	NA	CASSVYQNYGYTF	TGTGCCAGTTCGGTGTATCAAAACTATGGCTACACCTTC
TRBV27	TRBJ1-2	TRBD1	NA	CASRNRGPDYGYTF	TGTGCCAGCAGGAACAGGGGGCCGGACTATGGCTACACCTTC
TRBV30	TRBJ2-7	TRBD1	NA	CAWRTGGSYEQYF	TGTGCCTGGAGGACAGGGGGATCCTACGAGCAGTACTTC
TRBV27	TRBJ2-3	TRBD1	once	CASSPRTGGTDTQYF	TGTGCCAGCAGCCCCCGGACAGGGGGCACAGATACGCAGTATTTT
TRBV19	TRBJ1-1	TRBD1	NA	CASRHDTRGVNTEAFF	TGTGCCAGTAGACACGACACCAGGGGGGTGAACACTGAAGCTTTCTTT
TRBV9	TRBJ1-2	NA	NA	CASSVEPANGYTF	TGTGCCAGCAGCGTAGAACCAGCGAACGGCTACACCTTC
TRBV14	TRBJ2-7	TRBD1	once	CASSLYGTGFYEQYF	TGTGCCAGCAGCCTTTACGGGACAGGGTTCTACGAGCAGTACTTC
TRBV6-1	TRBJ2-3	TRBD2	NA	CASRSGSRGDTQYF	TGTGCCAGCAGGAGCGGGAGCCGGGGAGATACGCAGTATTTT